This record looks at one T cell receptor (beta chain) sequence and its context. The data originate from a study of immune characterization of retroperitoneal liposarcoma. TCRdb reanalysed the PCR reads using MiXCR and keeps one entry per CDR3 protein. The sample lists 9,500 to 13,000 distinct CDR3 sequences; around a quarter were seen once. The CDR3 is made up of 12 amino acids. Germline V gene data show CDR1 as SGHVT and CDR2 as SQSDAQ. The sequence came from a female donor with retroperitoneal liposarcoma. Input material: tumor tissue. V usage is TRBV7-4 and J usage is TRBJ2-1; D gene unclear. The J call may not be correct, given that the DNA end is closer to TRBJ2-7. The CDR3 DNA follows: TGTGCCAGCAGCTTAGAGAGCTACGAGCAGTACTTC. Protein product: CASSLESYEQYF.